This T cell receptor beta chain is from a study of blood T cell repertoires in COVID-19. The wider study: COVID-19 samples collected from the United States, Italy and Spain covered acute and convalescent phases.

Authors' methods: Reference gene primer amplification in the assay estimated nucleated cell counts. TCRdb's copy holds only in-frame clones and misses some; the assay was immunoSEQ multiplex PCR. The V and J calls and clone size come from that table; D and trimming were worked out from the DNA. The sample consists of 95,000 to 120,000 clones, around 85% of them appearing once. This clone was counted a single time. Deletions cut 5 bases from V and 0 bases from J, with 8 bases between. Germline values: CDR1 SGHTA, CDR2 FQGTGA. The CDR3 contains 15 residues. Material for sequencing was peripheral blood. The gene calls are TRBV7-3 and TRBJ2-6, with D uncertain. The origin of this receptor is a human donor in a cohort sampled during active COVID-19. The CDR3 loop is CASSRTSSGANVLTF. The CDR3, as DNA: TGTGCCAGCAGCCGAACCAGCTCTGGGGCCAACGTCCTGACTTTC.